A selection of T cell receptor beta chains follows, all from one sample in a study of identifying expanded T cells in peripheral blood. Assay used: immunoSEQ multiplex PCR; TCRdb lists only in-frame clones, some missing. The data contain around 84,000 clones, roughly 90% of them seen just once; the ten biggest clones take up roughly 7%. Sequencing was carried out using blood. Receptors originate from a person aged 18 to 70 in good health. Each CDR3 is given with its conserved first and last residue. The D gene is left open where the match is weak. Some rows have no size entry. The others give once, few or many, or a class for an expanded clone.

14,TRBV14,TRBJ2-4,-,-,CASSQASAKNIQYF,TGTGCCAGCAGCCAAGCATCGGCCAAAAACATTCAGTACTTC
15,TRBV2,TRBJ1-5,-,-,CASSESERGTQPQHF,TGTGCCAGCAGTGAATCGGAGAGGGGAACTCAGCCCCAGCATTTT
16,TRBV6-1,TRBJ2-5,few,-,CASSEAPNGSVETQYF,TGTGCCAGCAGTGAAGCTCCTAACGGGAGTGTTGAGACCCAGTACTTC
14,TRBV6-5,TRBJ2-5,-,-,CASSYQQAGETQYF,TGTGCCAGCAGTTACCAACAGGCCGGAGAGACCCAGTACTTC
14,TRBV7-2,TRBJ2-7,-,-,CASSSTQSSYEQYF,TGTGCCAGCAGCTCAACACAGAGCTCCTACGAGCAGTACTTC
15,TRBV15,TRBJ1-5,few,-,CATSRSGAHYQPQHF,TGTGCCACCAGCAGGTCCGGGGCTCACTATCAGCCCCAGCATTTT
15,TRBV5-5,TRBJ1-2,-,-,CASSSPGRAGYGYTF,TGTGCCAGCAGCTCCCCTGGTAGGGCTGGCTATGGCTACACCTTC
18,TRBV15,TRBJ1-2,-,TRBD1,CATSRHRGQITTNYGYTF,TGTGCCACCAGCAGACACCGGGGACAGATAACTACTAACTATGGCTACACCTTC
14,TRBV25-1,TRBJ2-5,-,-,CASSERRRQETQYF,TGTGCCAGCAGTGAACGGAGACGCCAAGAGACCCAGTACTTC
16,TRBV5-1,TRBJ2-5,-,TRBD2,CASSAGLAGVQETQYF,TGCGCCAGCAGCGCGGGACTAGCGGGGGTCCAAGAGACCCAGTACTTC
16,TRBV7-9,TRBJ1-4,-,TRBD1,CASSTRDRGSQEKLFF,TGTGCCAGCAGCACCCGGGACAGGGGCTCGCAGGAAAAACTGTTTTTT
13,TRBV6-6,TRBJ2-5,-,-,CASSYRGQETQYF,TGTGCCAGCAGTTACAGGGGTCAAGAGACCCAGTACTTC
14,TRBV5-1,TRBJ1-2,-,-,CASSPITGVKGYTF,TGCGCCAGCAGCCCCATTACGGGGGTAAAGGGCTACACCTTC
17,TRBV27,TRBJ2-2,-,TRBD1,CASSFDRERGGVRELFF,TGTGCCAGCAGTTTCGACAGGGAAAGAGGGGGTGTCCGGGAGCTGTTTTTT
12,TRBV10-3,TRBJ1-6,-,-,CAIRDNSSPLHF,TGTGCCATCAGGGACAACAGTTCACCCCTCCACTTT
14,TRBV5-4,TRBJ2-3,-,-,CASSLSRNTDTQYF,TGTGCCAGCAGCTTGAGTAGGAACACAGATACGCAGTATTTT
13,TRBV5-4,TRBJ2-5,-,-,CASSFGPTETQYF,TGTGCCAGCAGCTTCGGTCCAACGGAGACCCAGTACTTC
17,TRBV5-4,TRBJ2-5,-,TRBD1,CASSPGTGTGLQETQYF,TGTGCCAGCAGCCCAGGTACCGGGACAGGGCTTCAAGAGACCCAGTACTTC
14,TRBV27,TRBJ1-2,-,-,CASSFAPGKDGYTF,TGTGCCAGCAGTTTCGCCCCAGGGAAGGATGGCTACACCTTC
14,TRBV10-2,TRBJ1-2,-,-,CASSRDTSLYGYTF,TGCGCCAGCAGTCGCGATACTTCCCTATATGGCTACACCTTC